The 20 T cell receptor beta chains presented below share a single source sample, sequenced in a study of identical twins. TCRdb re-analysed the 5' RACE reads in MiXCR, keeping a single row per CDR3 protein. This sample yields 200,000 to 250,000 distinct CDR3 sequences, of which around 6.5% are seen a single time; approximately 15% belongs to the top ten. These data also formed part of another study, on T cells expressing NK-cell markers.

Specimen: CD8+ T cells sorted from blood. The receptors were gathered from a woman under 30 in good health.

V usage is TRBV7-2 and J usage is TRBJ2-7; D remains unclear. The CDR3 spans 14 residues. Trimming took off 1 base at V and 3 bases at J, with 10 bases between the two ends. The germline CDR1 and CDR2 sequences are SGHTA and FQGNSA. CDR3 in amino acids: CASSLVVRIYEQYF. The CDR3 bases are TGTGCCAGCAGCTTAGTTGTGAGAATCTACGAGCAGTACTTC.

The chain employs TRBV6-5 and TRBJ2-7; D uncertain. The germline V gene encodes CDR1 MNHEY and CDR2 SVGAGI. V was trimmed by 8 bases and J by 2 bases, leaving 13 bases between them. The CDR3 length is 13 residues. CDR3 region: CASAPGRTYEQYF. Here the CDR3 DNA reads TGTGCCAGCGCCCCAGGAAGAACCTACGAGCAGTACTTC.

This clonotype was detected a few times. The V and J genes are TRBV4-1 and TRBJ2-7, with 11 positions matching TRBD2. CDR3 size: 17 residues. Germline V gives CDR1 MGHRA, CDR2 YSYEKL. With V trimmed by 3 bases and J by 0 bases, 7 bases remained unmatched. CDR3 sequence (DNA): TGCGCCAGCAGCCAGACGACTAGCGGGGCCACCTCCTACGAGCAGTACTTC. This translates into CASSQTTSGATSYEQYF.

The chain recombines TRBV5-1 with TRBJ2-5; D is tentatively TRBD1 or TRBD2 (6 bases each). Germline V lookup: CDR1 SGHRS, CDR2 YFSETQ. Between the trimmed V and J ends, which lost 0 bases and 5 bases, there was a span of 17 bases. CDR3 size: 16 residues. CDR3 region: CASSLERRGAEETQYF. The CDR3 DNA reads as TGCGCCAGCAGCTTGGAACGTAGGGGGGCCGAGGAGACCCAGTACTTC.

There are a few counts of this clonotype. This chain connects TRBV15 to TRBJ2-5; TRBD2 matches at 10 bases. Germline V gene data show CDR1 as LNHNV and CDR2 as YYDKDF (reference sequence). The CDR3 is made up of 14 amino acids. V lost 3 bases, J lost 4 bases, and 2 bases stayed unmatched. CDR3 amino acids: CATSSLAGGETQYF. In nucleotides, the CDR3 is TGTGCCACCAGCAGCTTAGCGGGGGGAGAGACCCAGTACTTC. The full variable domain, completed using reference TRBV15 and TRBJ2-5, is DAMVIQNPRYQVTQFGKPVTLSCSQTLNHNVMYWYQQKSSQAPKLLFHYYDKDFNNEADTPDNFQSRRPNTSFCFLDIRSPGLGDTAMYLCATSSLAGGETQYFGPGTRLLVL.

The chain uses TRBV6-2 or TRBV6-3 and TRBJ2-7; D might be TRBD2 (5 bases). Germline-derived CDR1 and CDR2 are MNHEY and SVGEGT. V was cut by 4 bases and J by 7 bases, with 14 bases left in between. The CDR3 runs 13 residues. The CDR3 DNA is TGTGCCAGCAGTTTTAATCTCGGAGGAGAGCAGTACTTC. This codes for CASSFNLGGEQYF.

This clonotype was seen only a few times. The CDR3 here is CASSPRPGHYSNQPQHF. CDR3 nucleotide sequence: TGTGCCAGCAGCCCACGCCCGGGACACTATAGCAATCAGCCCCAGCATTTT. The rearrangement joins TRBV7-2 to TRBJ1-5, with D perhaps matching TRBD1 (6 bases). The germline V gene has CDR1 SGHTA and CDR2 FQGNSA. V lost 5 bases and J 0 bases, leaving 17 bases between the germline ends. This CDR3 region has 17 residues.

The sample holds a few counts of this clonotype. This chain links TRBV7-9 with TRBJ1-2; 7 bases map to TRBD1. The CDR3 covers 14 residues. Trimming took 3 bases from V and 3 from J; bases not matched to a gene: 4. The V gene's germline CDR1 is SEHNR and CDR2 FQNEAQ (reference sequence). The CDR3 protein is CASSFPDRDYGYTF. The CDR3 DNA follows: TGTGCCAGCAGCTTCCCAGACAGGGACTATGGCTACACCTTC.

The chain combines TRBV5-6 with TRBJ2-6; D gene unclear. The V gene lost 7 bases and the J gene lost 4 bases, with 24 bases spanning the gap. The CDR3 extends over 18 amino acids. Germline lookup yields CDR1 SGHDT and CDR2 YYEEEE. The CDR3 here is CASAPGDSFLSGANVLTF. For the CDR3, the DNA is TGTGCCAGCGCCCCCGGAGACTCTTTTCTTTCCGGGGCCAACGTCCTGACTTTC.

This clonotype was seen many times. The chain recombines TRBV29-1 with TRBJ2-7; unclear D gene. There are 12 residues in the CDR3. Trimming took off 1 base at V and 0 bases at J, with 4 bases between the two ends. Germline-derived CDR1 and CDR2 are SQVTM and ANQGSEA. CDR3 sequence reads: CSVEGSSYEQYF. The CDR3 DNA reads as TGCAGCGTTGAAGGGAGCTCCTACGAGCAGTACTTC.

This clonotype has more than one count but fewer than ten. The chain is built from TRBV6-5 and TRBJ2-7; D is possibly TRBD2 (7 bases). Trimming removed 4 bases at V and 0 bases at J, with 13 bases between. The CDR3 length is 15 residues. CDR1 and CDR2 from the germline V gene are MNHEY and SVGAGI. CDR3 region: CASSWGGGSSYEQYF. The CDR3 nucleotides are TGTGCCAGCAGTTGGGGGGGCGGGAGCTCCTACGAGCAGTACTTC.

This clonotype was recorded at least ten times. The V call is TRBV12-3 or TRBV12-4, the J call TRBJ2-3, with D perhaps matching TRBD2 (7 bases). The CDR3 runs to 16 residues. The ends were cut back, 2 bases at V and 3 bases at J, with 15 bases in the middle. This CDR3 reads CASSLRGGGPTDTQYF. The CDR3 DNA is TGTGCCAGCAGTTTAAGGGGGGGGGGCCCAACAGATACGCAGTATTTT.

This clonotype was picked up many times. The V and J genes are TRBV7-9 and TRBJ1-4; 7 positions match TRBD1. CDR3 length equals 12 residues. J was trimmed by 7 bases and V by 4 bases; bases with no gene match: 0. Germline V gene lookup returns CDR1 SEHNR and CDR2 FQNEAQ (reference sequence). The CDR3: CASSWDSEKLFF. The DNA of the CDR3 is TGTGCCAGCAGCTGGGACAGTGAAAAACTGTTTTTT.

V is TRBV9 and J is TRBJ2-7; no firm D call. The length of the CDR3 is 13 residues. Looked up from germline, CDR1 is SGDLS and CDR2 is YYNGEE. V dropped 4 bases and J dropped 3 bases, with 11 bases sitting between them. This chain's CDR3 is CASSPGSDYEQYF. The CDR3 coding sequence is TGTGCCAGCAGCCCGGGCTCGGACTACGAGCAGTACTTC.

This sequence joins TRBV12-3 or TRBV12-4 and TRBJ2-1, with TRBD2 identical over 11 bases. The CDR3 consists of 16 residues. The V and J ends lost 5 bases and 3 bases, in that order; junction bases with no gene match: 6. The CDR3 loop is CASSLSGRAVYNEQFF. In DNA form, the CDR3 reads TGTGCCAGCAGTCTTAGCGGGAGGGCCGTCTACAATGAGCAGTTCTTC.

There are a few counts of this clonotype. The chain uses TRBV12-3 or TRBV12-4 and TRBJ2-1; no clear D gene. This CDR3 has 15 amino acids. V was clipped by 0 bases and J by 4 bases, with 10 bases between them. CDR3 protein: CASSLAEQSYNEQFF. The DNA of the CDR3 is TGTGCCAGCAGTTTAGCGGAACAGTCATACAATGAGCAGTTCTTC.

This clonotype showed up many times. The chain has TRBV6-5 and TRBJ1-1; D gene ambiguous. The V gene's germline CDR1 is MNHEY and CDR2 SVGAGI. This CDR3 is 10 amino acids long. V gave up 6 bases and J gave up 7 bases, with 6 bases separating them. The CDR3 here is CASRHGEAFF. As DNA, the CDR3 is TGTGCCAGCAGGCACGGTGAAGCTTTCTTT.

The chain has TRBV6-1 and TRBJ1-1; D is ambiguous. The germline V gene has CDR1 MNHNS and CDR2 SASEGT. The ends were cut back, 8 bases at V and 6 bases at J, with 19 bases in the middle. CDR3 length: 14 residues. The CDR3 nucleotides are TGTGCCAGCGGAGTACGAGAGGCTCTCGCTGAAGCTTTCTTT. It codes for CASGVREALAEAFF.

This clonotype occurred many times. The rearrangement links TRBV7-8 to TRBJ1-5; 7 bases line up with TRBD1. CDR3 length: 14 amino acids. V was pared by 5 bases and J by 4 bases, with 5 bases of the junction left unmatched. Germline CDR1 and CDR2: SGHVS and FQNEAQ. The CDR3 reads CASSSTGDNQPQHF. The CDR3 region has the DNA TGTGCCAGCAGCAGTACAGGGGATAATCAGCCCCAGCATTTT.

This clonotype showed up just a few times. This chain links TRBV5-6 with TRBJ1-5, with D possibly TRBD1 on 5 matching bases. V was shortened by 3 bases and J by 4 bases, with 8 bases between the two germline ends. This CDR3 spans 13 amino acids. Germline V gene sequence: CDR1 SGHDT, CDR2 YYEEEE. The CDR3, as DNA: TGTGCCAGCAGCTCGGGGGGAAATCAGCCCCAGCATTTT. Translation: CASSSGGNQPQHF.